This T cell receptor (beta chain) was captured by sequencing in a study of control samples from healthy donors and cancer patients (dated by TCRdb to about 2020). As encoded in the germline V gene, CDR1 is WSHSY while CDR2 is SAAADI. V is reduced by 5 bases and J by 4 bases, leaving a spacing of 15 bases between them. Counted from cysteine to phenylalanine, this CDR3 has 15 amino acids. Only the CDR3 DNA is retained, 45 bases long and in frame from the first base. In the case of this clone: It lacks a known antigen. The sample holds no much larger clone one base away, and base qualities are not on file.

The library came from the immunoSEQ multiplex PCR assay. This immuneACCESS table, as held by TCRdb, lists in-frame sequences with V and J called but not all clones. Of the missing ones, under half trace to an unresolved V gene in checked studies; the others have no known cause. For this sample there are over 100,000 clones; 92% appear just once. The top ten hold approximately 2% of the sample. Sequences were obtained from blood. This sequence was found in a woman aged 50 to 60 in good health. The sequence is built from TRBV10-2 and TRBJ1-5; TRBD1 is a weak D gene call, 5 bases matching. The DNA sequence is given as TGCGCCAGCAGTTGGCACCTCGGGGGGAATCAGCCCCAGCATTTT. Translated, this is CASSWHLGGNQPQHF.